The present T cell receptor (beta chain) was sequenced within a study of Ad26.COV2.S vaccination and SARS-CoV-2 variants. Study details: Enrollment placed the donor in the COV1001 Ad26.COV2.S trial arm. Intramuscular Ad26.COV2.S doses were given once or twice, 56 days apart. Findings and caveats of the study: It was vaccine recipients, not placebo recipients, who had the higher spike-specific TCR breadth. Following vaccination, spike-specific CD8+ and CD4+ T cell responses reportedly exhibited substantial breadth.

Treatment described: 15 to 20 received Ad26.COV2.S at low or high dose, single or two shots; about five received placebo; per-sample allocation not given. Specimens were obtained on day 63 following the first vaccine or placebo injection. Profiling relied on immunoSEQ multiplex PCR, and the TCRdb table lists in-frame clones only, not all of them. The sample includes approximately 400,000 clones, more than 75% of them seen just once. A word on this clone: What it binds is not known.

Germline CDR1 MNHEY, CDR2 SVGEGT. The trim removed 4 bases at V and 2 bases at J, leaving 8 bases unmatched. This CDR3 region has 15 residues. The chain has TRBV6-2 or TRBV6-3 and TRBJ2-7; 7 nucleotides line up with TRBD1. This TCR was recovered from a person between 18 and 59 years old who received the Ad26.COV2.S COVID-19 vaccine or a placebo. Specimen: peripheral blood, collected in a trial of Ad26.COV2.S vaccine versus placebo. CDR3 loop: CASSLKGTGAYEQYF. The CDR3 coding sequence is TGTGCCAGCAGTTTAAAGGGAACAGGGGCCTACGAGCAGTACTTC.